Presented here are 8 T cell receptor beta chains from one specimen sequenced in a study of glioma-infiltrating T cells after dendritic cell vaccination. Data came from immunoSEQ multiplex PCR; TCRdb stores just in-frame clones and leaves some out. The sample holds roughly 100,000 clones, more than 80% seen once. Sequencing was performed on blood, taken before dendritic cell vaccination. The receptor set was obtained from a human donor with glioblastoma.

This chain connects TRBV5-5 to TRBJ1-5; maybe TRBD1 (6 bases). The germline V gene has CDR1 SGHKS and CDR2 YYEKEE (reference sequence). The CDR3 totals 13 residues. Trimming shortened V by 2 bases and J by 7 bases, and 10 bases separated the two germline ends. The CDR3 here is CASSLSGAQPQHF. CDR3 in DNA: TGTGCCAGCAGCTTATCAGGGGCCCAGCCCCAGCATTTT.

The chain carries TRBV28 and TRBJ1-1, with D perhaps TRBD1 (5 bases). This CDR3 region has 15 residues. Trimming pared 6 bases from V and 0 bases from J, leaving 14 bases between. Looked up from germline, CDR1 is MDHEN and CDR2 is SYDVKM. The CDR3 DNA is TGTGCCAGCAGCCCGGGCTCAGGGATGAACACTGAAGCTTTCTTT. Translation gives CASSPGSGMNTEAFF.

J is TRBJ2-7 and V is TRBV9, with 7 nucleotides matching TRBD1. The V segment lost 3 bases and the J segment 2 bases; nucleotides outside the gene matches: 5. This CDR3 is 14 amino acids long. Per germline, CDR1 SGDLS and CDR2 YYNGEE. CDR3 residues: CASSASTGTYEQYF. As DNA, the CDR3 is TGTGCCAGCAGCGCATCGACAGGGACCTACGAGCAGTACTTC.

This clone was counted ten times or more. This chain connects TRBV23-1 to TRBJ1-2; 7 bases match TRBD1. TRBV23-1 is reported as an ORF; its role is uncertain. The V and J ends lost 7 bases and 6 bases, in that order; junction bases with no gene match: 8. The CDR3 is 13 amino acids. The CDR3 nucleotides read TGCGCCAGCACCAGGAGGCAGGGGGATGGCTACACCTTC. It codes for CASTRRQGDGYTF.

The chain carries TRBV10-1 and TRBJ2-3, with D perhaps matching TRBD2 (5 bases). Trimming shortened V by 0 bases and J by 5 bases, and 6 bases separated the two germline ends. The CDR3 extends over 13 amino acids. Per the germline V gene, CDR1 is WNHNN and CDR2 is SYGVQD (reference sequence). For the CDR3, the DNA is TGCGCCAGCAGTGAGTCCAGCGGAGATACGCAGTATTTT. This codes for CASSESSGDTQYF.

The chain is built from TRBV6-6 and TRBJ1-1; 7 bases line up with TRBD1. From germline, CDR1 is MNHNY and CDR2 SVGAGI (reference sequence). This CDR3 contains 12 residues. V gave up 2 bases and J gave up 10 bases; unmatched junction bases: 4. The chain's CDR3 is CASSYGTDGAFF. The CDR3 DNA is TGTGCCAGCAGTTACGGGACAGATGGAGCTTTCTTT.

The chain uses TRBV6-5 and TRBJ1-1; a possible D gene is TRBD1 (5 bases). CDR1 and CDR2 from the germline V gene are MNHEY and SVGAGI. V was pared by 2 bases and J by 4 bases, with 11 bases between. CDR3 size: 14 residues. CDR3 nucleotides: TGTGCCAGCAGTTACCAGCGGGGGAGCACTGAAGCTTTCTTT. Its translation is CASSYQRGSTEAFF.

The CDR3 region has the DNA TGTGCCAGCAGTAGACAGGGGAACACCGGGGAGCTGTTTTTT. This translates into CASSRQGNTGELFF. The chain carries TRBV6-4 and TRBJ2-2, with 7 bases matching TRBD1. J was trimmed by 1 base and V by 5 bases; bases with no gene match: 1. The V gene's germline CDR1 is MRHNA and CDR2 SNTAGT. The CDR3 has 14 amino acids.